Described below is a single TCR beta chain sequence and its context. The antigen is not known. This same CDR3 is encoded by further DNA sequences in the sample. This record belongs to a study of cytomegalovirus exposure and HLA in healthy donors. General study points: Researchers reported that a few CMV-associated chains were confirmed in vitro as CMV antigen-specific. An analysis done earlier found most TCR beta V segments productive about 87% or about 30% of the time.

PCR involved 60 Vbeta and 13 Jbeta primers. Here immunoSEQ multiplex PCR was the method, and the copy in TCRdb shows in-frame clones only, minus some. Seen here are about 82,000 clones, 78% observed once, and the top ten hold less than 7%. Germline assignment: CDR1 SQVTM and CDR2 ANQGSEA. This CDR3 is built from 12 residues. V lost 1 base and J lost 3, with 6 bases in between. Sequenced sample: PBMCs. This TCR derives from a male donor in good health and CMV-seropositive. V gene TRBV29-1 combines with J gene TRBJ1-1, with D hard to call. The CDR3 is CSVEGGDTEAFF. The DNA of the CDR3 is TGCAGCGTTGAAGGAGGTGACACTGAAGCTTTCTTT.